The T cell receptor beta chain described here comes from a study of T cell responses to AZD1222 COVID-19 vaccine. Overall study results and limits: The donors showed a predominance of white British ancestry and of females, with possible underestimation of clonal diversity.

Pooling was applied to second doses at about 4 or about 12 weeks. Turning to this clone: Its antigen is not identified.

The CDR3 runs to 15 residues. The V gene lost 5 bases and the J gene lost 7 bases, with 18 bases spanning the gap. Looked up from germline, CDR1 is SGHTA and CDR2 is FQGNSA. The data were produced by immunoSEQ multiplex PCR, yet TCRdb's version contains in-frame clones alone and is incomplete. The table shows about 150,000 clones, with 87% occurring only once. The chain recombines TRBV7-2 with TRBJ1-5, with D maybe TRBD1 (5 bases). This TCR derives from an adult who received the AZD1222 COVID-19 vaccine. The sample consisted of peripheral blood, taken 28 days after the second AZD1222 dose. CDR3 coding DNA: TGTGCCAGCAGCCCGCAACCTGTCGGGGGGCAGCCCCAGCATTTT. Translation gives CASSPQPVGGQPQHF.